Each of the 7 T cell receptor beta chains below was sequenced from the same sample in a study of T-cell reconstitution after alpha-beta-depleted transplantation in children. TCRbeta library preparation incorporated unique molecular identifiers. TCRdb redid the calling of the PCR reads with MiXCR, one entry per CDR3 protein. Of 550,000 to 600,000 distinct CDR3 sequences listed, approximately 22% were seen once; the top ten hold about 14%. Source: PBMCs, mostly from graft donor cells, taken 360 days after TCRalphabeta/CD19-depleted stem cell transplant. The source is a boy under two years old who had a stem cell transplant for acute myeloid leukemia, so the T cells may come from the graft donor.

The sample holds a few counts of this clonotype. V and J are TRBV25-1 and TRBJ2-1; D might be TRBD1 (6 bases). The germline gives CDR1 MGHDK, CDR2 SYGVNS. The CDR3 spans 16 residues. Deletions cut 2 bases from V and 4 bases from J, with 15 bases between. As DNA, the CDR3 is TGTGCCAGCAGTGAAATCGGAGACAGGCCTTACAATGAGCAGTTCTTC. This gives the protein CASSEIGDRPYNEQFF.

This clonotype was recorded many times. The chain has TRBV5-1 and TRBJ2-5; D ambiguous. CDR1 is SGHRS and CDR2 is YFSETQ in the germline V gene. The CDR3 covers 13 residues. The V and J ends lost 4 bases and 0 bases respectively, with 7 bases between them. In DNA form, the CDR3 reads TGCGCCAGCAGCCCAACGGACCAAGAGACCCAGTACTTC. Amino acids: CASSPTDQETQYF.

This clonotype was counted at least ten times. This chain uses TRBV12-5 with TRBJ2-3; TRBD2 agrees at 9 bases. V was clipped by 3 bases and J by 6 bases; unmatched bases: 4. The germline V gene has CDR1 LGHNT and CDR2 FRNRAP. The CDR3 sequence is 14 residues long. This CDR3 reads CASGLAGGADTQYF. The CDR3 DNA reads as TGTGCTAGTGGTTTAGCGGGGGGCGCGGATACGCAGTATTTT.

CDR3 sequence: CASSAPQGTYEQYV. The CDR3 nucleotides read TGTGCCAGCAGCGCCCCACAGGGTACATACGAGCAGTACGTC. The chain employs TRBV9 and TRBJ2-7, with D perhaps matching TRBD1 (6 bases). Germline values: CDR1 SGDLS, CDR2 YYNGEE. V lost 3 bases to trimming and J lost 4 bases, with 14 bases between them. The CDR3 covers 14 residues.

V and J are TRBV12-3 or TRBV12-4 and TRBJ1-5; perhaps TRBD1 as D (5 bases). This CDR3 has 17 amino acids. Trimming removed 5 bases from V and 4 bases from J, with 21 bases in between. CDR3 sequence: CASSTRSLRGANQPQHF. CDR3 nucleotide sequence: TGTGCCAGCAGTACCCGATCTCTGAGGGGTGCTAATCAGCCCCAGCATTTT.

This clonotype has just a few counts. The chain combines TRBV5-1 with TRBJ2-7; no clear D. The CDR3 length is 14 residues. The germline CDR1 and CDR2 sequences are SGHRS and YFSETQ. Trimming stripped 4 bases from V and 5 bases from J, with 16 bases between. The CDR3 loop reads CASSVMASFNEQYF. The DNA of the CDR3 is TGCGCCAGCAGCGTTATGGCGTCATTTAACGAGCAGTACTTC. The whole variable domain, filled in from reference TRBV5-1 and TRBJ2-7, reads KAGVTQTPRYLIKTRGQQVTLSCSPISGHRSVSWYQQTPGQGLQFLFEYFSETQRNKGNFPGRFSGRQFSNSRSEMNVSTLELGDSALYLCASSVMASFNEQYFGPGTRLTVT.

This clonotype showed up just once. This chain uses TRBV24-1 with TRBJ2-3; 7 bases map to TRBD2. Trimming took 3 bases from V and 3 from J; bases not matched to a gene: 11. The CDR3 totals 17 residues. CDR1 is KGHDR and CDR2 is SFDVKD in the germline V gene. The chain's CDR3 is CATSDPERGLTTDTQYF. The CDR3 coding sequence is TGTGCCACCAGTGATCCCGAGAGGGGACTAACGACAGATACGCAGTATTTT.